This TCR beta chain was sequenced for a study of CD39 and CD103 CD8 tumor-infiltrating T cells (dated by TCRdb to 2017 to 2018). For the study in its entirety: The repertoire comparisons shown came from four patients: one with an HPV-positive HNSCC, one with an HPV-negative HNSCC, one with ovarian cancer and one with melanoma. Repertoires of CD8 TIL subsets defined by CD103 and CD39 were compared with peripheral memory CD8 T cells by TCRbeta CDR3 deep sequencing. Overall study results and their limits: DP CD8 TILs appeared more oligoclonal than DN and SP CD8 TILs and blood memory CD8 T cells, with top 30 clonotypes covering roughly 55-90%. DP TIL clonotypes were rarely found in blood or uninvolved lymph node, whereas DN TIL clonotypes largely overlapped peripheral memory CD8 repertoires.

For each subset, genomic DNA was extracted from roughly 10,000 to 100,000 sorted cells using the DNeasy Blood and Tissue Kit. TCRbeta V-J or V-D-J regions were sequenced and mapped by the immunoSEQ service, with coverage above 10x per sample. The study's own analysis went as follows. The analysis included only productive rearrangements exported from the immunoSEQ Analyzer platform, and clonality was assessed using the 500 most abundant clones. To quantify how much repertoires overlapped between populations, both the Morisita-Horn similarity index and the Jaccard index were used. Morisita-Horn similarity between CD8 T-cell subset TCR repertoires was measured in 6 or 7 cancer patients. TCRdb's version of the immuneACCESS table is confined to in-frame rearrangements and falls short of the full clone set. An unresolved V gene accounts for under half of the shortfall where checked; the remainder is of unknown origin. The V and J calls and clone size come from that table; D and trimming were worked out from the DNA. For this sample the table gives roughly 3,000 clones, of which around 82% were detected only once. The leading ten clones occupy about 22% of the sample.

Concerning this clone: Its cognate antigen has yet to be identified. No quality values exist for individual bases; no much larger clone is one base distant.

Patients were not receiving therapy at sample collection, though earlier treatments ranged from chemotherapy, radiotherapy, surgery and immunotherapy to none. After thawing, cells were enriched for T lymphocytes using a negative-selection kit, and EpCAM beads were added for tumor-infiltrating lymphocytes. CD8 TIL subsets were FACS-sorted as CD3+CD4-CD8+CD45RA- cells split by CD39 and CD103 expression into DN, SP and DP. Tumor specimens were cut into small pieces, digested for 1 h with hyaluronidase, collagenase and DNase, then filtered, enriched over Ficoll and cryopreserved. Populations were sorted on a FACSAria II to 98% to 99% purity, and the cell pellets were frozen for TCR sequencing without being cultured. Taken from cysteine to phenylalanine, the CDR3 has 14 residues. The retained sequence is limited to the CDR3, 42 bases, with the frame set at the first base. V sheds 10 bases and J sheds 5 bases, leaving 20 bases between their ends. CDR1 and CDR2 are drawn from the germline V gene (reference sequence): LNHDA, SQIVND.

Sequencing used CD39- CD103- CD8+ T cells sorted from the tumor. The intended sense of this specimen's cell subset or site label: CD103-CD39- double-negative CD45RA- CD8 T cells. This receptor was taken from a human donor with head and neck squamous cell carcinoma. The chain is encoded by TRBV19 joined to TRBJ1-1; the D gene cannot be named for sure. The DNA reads TGTGCCACCAGACCCGGATGGAGTGGAACTGAAGCTTTCTTT. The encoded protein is CATRPGWSGTEAFF. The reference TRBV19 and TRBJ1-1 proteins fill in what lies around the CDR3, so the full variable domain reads DGGITQSPKYLFRKEGQNVTLSCEQNLNHDAMYWYRQDPGQGLRLIYYSQIVNDFQKGDIAEGYSVSREKKESFPLTVTSAQKNPTAFYLCATRPGWSGTEAFFGQGTRLTVV.